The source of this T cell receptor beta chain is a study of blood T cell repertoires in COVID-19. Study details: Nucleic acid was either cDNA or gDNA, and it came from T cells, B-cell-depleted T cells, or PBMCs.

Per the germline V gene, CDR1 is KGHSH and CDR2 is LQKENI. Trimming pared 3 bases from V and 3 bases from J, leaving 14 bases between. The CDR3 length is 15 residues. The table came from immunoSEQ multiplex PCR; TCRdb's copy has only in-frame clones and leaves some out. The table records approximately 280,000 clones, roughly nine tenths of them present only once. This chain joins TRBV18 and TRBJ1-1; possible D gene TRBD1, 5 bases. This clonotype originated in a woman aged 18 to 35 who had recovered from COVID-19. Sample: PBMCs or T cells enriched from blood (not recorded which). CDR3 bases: TGTGCCAGCTCACCCCCTTCCGGAGGGGACACTGAAGCTTTCTTT. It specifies CASSPPSGGDTEAFF.